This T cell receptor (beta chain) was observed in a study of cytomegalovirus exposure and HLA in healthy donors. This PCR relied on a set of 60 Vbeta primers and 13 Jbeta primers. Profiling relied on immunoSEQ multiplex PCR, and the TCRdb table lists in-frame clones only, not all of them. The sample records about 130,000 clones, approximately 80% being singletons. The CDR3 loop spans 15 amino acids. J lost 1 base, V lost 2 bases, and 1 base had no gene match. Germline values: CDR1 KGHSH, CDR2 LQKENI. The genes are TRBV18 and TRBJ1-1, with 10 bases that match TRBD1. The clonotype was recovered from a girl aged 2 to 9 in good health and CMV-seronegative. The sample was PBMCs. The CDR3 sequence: CASSPRTGGNTEAFF. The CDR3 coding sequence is TGTGCCAGCTCACCAAGGACAGGGGGGAACACTGAAGCTTTCTTT. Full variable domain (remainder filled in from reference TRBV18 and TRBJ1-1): NAGVMQNPRHLVRRRGQEARLRCSPMKGHSHVYWYRQLPEEGLKFMVYLQKENIIDESGMPKERFSAEFPKEGPSILRIQQVVRGDSAAYFCASSPRTGGNTEAFFGQGTRLTVV.